This T cell receptor beta chain was recorded in a study of cytomegalovirus exposure and HLA in healthy donors. Germline loops: CDR1 SGHTA, CDR2 FQGNSA. CDR3 size: 17 residues. The trim removed 1 base at V and 0 bases at J, leaving 2 bases unmatched. Sequenced by immunoSEQ multiplex PCR; TCRdb stores in-frame clones only, minus some. This table holds roughly 150,000 clones, around nine tenths found once. The V and J genes are TRBV7-2 and TRBJ2-1, with 11 bases identical to TRBD2. The TCR was taken from a woman between 18 and 30 years old in good health and CMV-seropositive. What was sequenced was PBMCs. CDR3 DNA sequence: TGTGCCAGCAGCTTAGGCACTAGCGGGAGCTCCTACAATGAGCAGTTCTTC. It encodes CASSLGTSGSSYNEQFF.